This is a list of T cell receptor beta chains from one sample in a study of T cells expressing NK-cell markers. Reanalyzing the 5' RACE reads, TCRdb keeps one entry per CDR3 protein, without DNA. The data show fewer than 400,000 distinct CDR3 sequences, and the top ten clones hold roughly 5.5%. The material sequenced was blood T cells: a sorted CD56 or NKG2C T cell subset, CD4+ or CD8+ T cells, or bulk PBMC T cells (not recorded which). These receptors came from a man aged 18-75 years in good health. Both conserved end residues are part of each CDR3.

>TRBJ2-3|TRBV5-1
CASSDVTGTLRTDTQYF
>TRBJ2-4|TRBV7-8
CASSASGRRNIQYF
>TRBJ2-1|TRBV3-1
CASSQGASWTSGGAFEQFF
>TRBJ2-6|TRBV4-2
CASSQVRGQGAKGANVLTF
>TRBJ1-4|TRBV5-1
CASSHGGQLNEKLFF
>TRBJ2-7|TRBV6-1
CASTRDWTGGYEQYF
>TRBJ2-3|TRBV20-1
CSARNEITDTQYF
>TRBJ2-3|TRBV12-3/TRBV12-4
CASSPQSLGPETQYF
>TRBJ2-2|TRBV27
CASSSEYRQGGLGTGELFF
>TRBJ1-5|TRBV6-1
CASREGLGFNQPQHF
>TRBJ2-2|TRBV6-2/TRBV6-3
CASSSTGSTGELFF
>TRBJ2-7|TRBV7-8
CASSPRAYEQYF
>TRBJ2-4|TRBV12-3/TRBV12-4
CASSSPDGLAKNIQYF
>TRBJ2-1|TRBV27
CASTGGAYNEQFF
>TRBJ2-3|TRBV24-1
CATSDSIAGTSRYTQYF
>TRBJ2-7|TRBV11-2
CASSLPGLARAEQYF
>TRBJ1-1|TRBV15
CATSRDPRGNTEAFF
>TRBJ2-5|TRBV5-4
CASSLRVNQETQYF
>TRBJ2-3|TRBV20-1
CSSIAGGSSTDTQYF
>TRBJ1-6|TRBV14
CASSLRSGAPLHF
>TRBJ1-2|TRBV2
CASSAGIGKVGYTF
>TRBJ1-1|TRBV7-9
CASSPGTGGYTEAFF
>TRBJ2-5|TRBV7-2
CASSPGIRGQETQYF
>TRBJ2-1|TRBV2
CASSPHRFNEQFF
>TRBJ2-7|TRBV7-9
CASSSGRGTYEQYF
>TRBJ2-5|TRBV7-3
CASSLRPNAGETQYF
>TRBJ2-5|TRBV20-1
CSALLPGSLWETQYF
>TRBJ1-5|TRBV6-1
CASRLQGNSNQPQHF
>TRBJ1-1|TRBV9
CASSVVSYTEAFF
>TRBJ1-1|TRBV3-1
CASSQVRGSRNTEAFF
>TRBJ2-3|TRBV12-3/TRBV12-4
CASSSLRGDTQYF
>TRBJ2-1|TRBV15
CATSRDLDLRSYNEQFF
>TRBJ1-2|TRBV15
CATSRDKGKGGDYGYTF
>TRBJ2-6|TRBV4-2
CASSQDPSGGATGANVLTF
>TRBJ2-5|TRBV11-2
CASSLSSGSGSQYF
>TRBJ2-4|TRBV3-1
CASSQIKGAKNIQYF
>TRBJ1-2|TRBV4-2
CASSQNGQGGGGYTF
>TRBJ1-2|TRBV2
CASRPDPMQAGGYTF
>TRBJ1-1|TRBV7-9
CAVPTGPTEAFF
>TRBJ1-4|TRBV5-1
CASSRQGRDEKLFF
>TRBJ2-1|TRBV6-1
CASSARTPGLGTHNEQFF
>TRBJ2-3|TRBV9
CASSVGRAGASGGTQYF
>TRBJ2-1|TRBV11-2
CASSLEGSVKKAYNEQFF
>TRBJ1-2|TRBV5-1
CASSWTGGADGYGYTF
>TRBJ2-2|TRBV5-1
CASSSSRQGSYTGELFF
>TRBJ1-5|TRBV2
CASSGLDRDGGDSNQPQHF
>TRBJ2-7|TRBV5-4
CASSLGAGRTYEQYF
>TRBJ2-7|TRBV20-1
CSARNRELYEQYF
>TRBJ2-7|TRBV9
CASSMGHSGSYEQYF
>TRBJ1-6|TRBV20-1
CSALEDINSPLHF
>TRBJ1-1|TRBV7-9
CASRRTEGGAEAFF
>TRBJ1-6|TRBV28
CASSLYRNSPLHF
>TRBJ2-1|TRBV5-4
CASFTGGGGFNEQFF
>TRBJ1-5|TRBV28
CASSSYRINQPQHF
>TRBJ2-7|TRBV11-1
CASSLVSGGVGEQYF
>TRBJ2-1|TRBV5-4
CASSLFTSGGIGSYNEQFF
>TRBJ2-1|TRBV20-1
CSASSASGGTAEQFF